This TCR beta chain originates from a study of cytomegalovirus exposure and HLA in healthy donors. General study results and limits: Prior analysis indicated that the majority of TCR beta V segments exhibited productivity approximately 90% or approximately 30% of the time. The authors later found HLA-associated TCR beta chains more clonally expanded than equally common others. A reported reduction in N-insertions relative to the approximately 670-donor mean was seen in an Asian-associated ancestry cluster in a later analysis. At a 0.05 false discovery rate, a later analysis found 16,951 TCR beta sequences to be associated with HLA alleles.

13 Jbeta primers and 60 Vbeta primers were used for the PCR. Clones were sequenced by immunoSEQ multiplex PCR, and TCRdb holds only the in-frame ones, with some missing. The specimen's table records just over 50,000 clones. The V gene's germline CDR1 is SNHLY and CDR2 FYNNEI. J was trimmed by 8 bases and V by 6 bases; bases with no gene match: 14. The CDR3 is 15 amino acids. Details on this clone: What it binds is unknown.

This chain links TRBV2 with TRBJ1-2, with 8 bases fitting TRBD1. The sequence derives from an older woman in good health and CMV-seropositive. Sequenced input: PBMCs. This chain's CDR3 is CASRDPGQAGRGYTF. CDR3 bases: TGTGCCAGCAGGGATCCGGGACAGGCTGGGAGAGGCTACACCTTC.